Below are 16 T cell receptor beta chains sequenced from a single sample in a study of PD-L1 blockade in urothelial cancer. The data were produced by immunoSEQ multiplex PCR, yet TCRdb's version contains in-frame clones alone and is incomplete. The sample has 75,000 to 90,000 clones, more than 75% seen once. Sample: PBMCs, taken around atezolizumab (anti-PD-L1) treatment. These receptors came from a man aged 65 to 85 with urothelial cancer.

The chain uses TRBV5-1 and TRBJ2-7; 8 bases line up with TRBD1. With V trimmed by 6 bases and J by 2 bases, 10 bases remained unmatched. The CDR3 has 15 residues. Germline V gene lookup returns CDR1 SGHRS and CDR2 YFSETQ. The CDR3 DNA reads TGCGCCAGCACCCTCGGACAGGGTAAGGCCTACGAGCAGTACTTC. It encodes CASTLGQGKAYEQYF.

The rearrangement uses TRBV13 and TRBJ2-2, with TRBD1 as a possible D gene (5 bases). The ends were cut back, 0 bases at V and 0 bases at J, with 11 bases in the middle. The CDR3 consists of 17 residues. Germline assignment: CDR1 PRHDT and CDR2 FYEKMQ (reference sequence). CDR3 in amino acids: CASSLGTDSANTGELFF. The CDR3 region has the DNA TGTGCCAGCAGCTTAGGGACAGACTCCGCGAACACCGGGGAGCTGTTTTTT.

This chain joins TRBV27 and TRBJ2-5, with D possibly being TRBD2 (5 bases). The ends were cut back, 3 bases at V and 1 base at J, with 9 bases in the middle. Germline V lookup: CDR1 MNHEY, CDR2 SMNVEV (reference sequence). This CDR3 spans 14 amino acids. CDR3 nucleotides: TGTGCCAGCAGTTTTCGGGAACCCCAAGAGACCCAGTACTTC. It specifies CASSFREPQETQYF.

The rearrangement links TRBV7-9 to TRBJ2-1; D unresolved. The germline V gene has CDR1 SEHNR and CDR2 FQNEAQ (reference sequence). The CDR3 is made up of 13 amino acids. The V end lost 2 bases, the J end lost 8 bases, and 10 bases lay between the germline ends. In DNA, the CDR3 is TGTGCCAGCAGCTTAAGAGGCGCGTATGAGCAGTTCTTC. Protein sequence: CASSLRGAYEQFF.

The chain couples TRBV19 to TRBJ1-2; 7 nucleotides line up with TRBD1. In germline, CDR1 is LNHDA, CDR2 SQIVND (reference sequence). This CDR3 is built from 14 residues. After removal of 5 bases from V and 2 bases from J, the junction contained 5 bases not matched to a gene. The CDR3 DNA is TGTGCCAGTAGTCCGCAGACAGGGAACTATGGCTACACCTTC. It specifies CASSPQTGNYGYTF.

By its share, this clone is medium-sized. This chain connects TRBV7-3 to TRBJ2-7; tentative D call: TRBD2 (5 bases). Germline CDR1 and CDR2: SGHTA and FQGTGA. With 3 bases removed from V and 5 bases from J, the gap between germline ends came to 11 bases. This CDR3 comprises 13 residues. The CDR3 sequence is CASSLTTGHEQYF. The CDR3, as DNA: TGTGCCAGCAGCTTGACTACGGGCCACGAGCAGTACTTC. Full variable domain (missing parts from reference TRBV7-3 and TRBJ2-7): GAGVSQTPSNKVTEKGKYVELRCDPISGHTALYWYRQSLGQGPEFLIYFQGTGAADDSGLPNDRFFAVRPEGSVSTLKIQRTERGDSAVYLCASSLTTGHEQYFGPGTRLTVT.

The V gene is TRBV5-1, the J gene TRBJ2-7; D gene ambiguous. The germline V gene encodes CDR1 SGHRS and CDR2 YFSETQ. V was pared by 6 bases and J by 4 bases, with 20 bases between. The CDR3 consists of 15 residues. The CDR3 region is CASNLSPIFTYEQYF. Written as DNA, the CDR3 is TGCGCCAGCAATCTAAGTCCGATTTTCACTTACGAGCAGTACTTC.

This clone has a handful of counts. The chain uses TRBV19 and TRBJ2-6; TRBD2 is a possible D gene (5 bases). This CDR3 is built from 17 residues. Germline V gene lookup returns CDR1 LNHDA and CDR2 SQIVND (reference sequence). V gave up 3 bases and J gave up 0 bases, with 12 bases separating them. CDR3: CASSIDGDFSGANVLTF. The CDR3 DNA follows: TGTGCCAGTAGTATTGACGGGGATTTCTCTGGGGCCAACGTCCTGACTTTC.

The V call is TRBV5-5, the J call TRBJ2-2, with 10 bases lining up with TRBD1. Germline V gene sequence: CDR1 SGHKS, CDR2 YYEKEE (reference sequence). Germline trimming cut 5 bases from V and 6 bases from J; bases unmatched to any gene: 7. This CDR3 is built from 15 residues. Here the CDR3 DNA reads TGTGCCAGCAGTTCAACCGGGACAGGGGCCGGGGAGCTGTTTTTT. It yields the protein CASSSTGTGAGELFF.

The CDR3 spells CASSLTGVRSYEQYF. The CDR3 DNA follows: TGTGCCAGCAGTTTGACAGGGGTAAGATCCTACGAGCAGTACTTC. The rearrangement links TRBV28 to TRBJ2-7, with TRBD1 matching 8 bases. Trimming cost V 3 bases and J 1 base; bases outside gene matches: 5. This CDR3 has 15 amino acids. The germline V gene has CDR1 MDHEN and CDR2 SYDVKM.

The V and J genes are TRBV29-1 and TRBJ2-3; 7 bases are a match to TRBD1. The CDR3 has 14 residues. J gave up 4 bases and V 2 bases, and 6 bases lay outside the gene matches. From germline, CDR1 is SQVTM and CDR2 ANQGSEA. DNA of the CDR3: TGCAGCGTTGAACTCACAGGGGTTCCAGATACGCAGTATTTT. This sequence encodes CSVELTGVPDTQYF.

The CDR3 nucleotides read TGTGCCAGCAGTCGGGACACTGCTAGCACAGATACGCAGTATTTT. It is translated as CASSRDTASTDTQYF. The chain recombines TRBV2 with TRBJ2-3; D perhaps matches TRBD1 (6 bases). Trimming stripped 5 bases from V and 0 bases from J, with 12 bases between. CDR1 is SNHLY and CDR2 is FYNNEI in the germline V gene. The CDR3 totals 15 residues.

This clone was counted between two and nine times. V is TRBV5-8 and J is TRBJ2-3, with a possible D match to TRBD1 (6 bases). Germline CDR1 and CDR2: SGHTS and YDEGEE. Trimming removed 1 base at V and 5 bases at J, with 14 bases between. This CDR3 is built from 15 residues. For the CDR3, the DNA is TGTGCCAGCAGCTTGCCAGGGGTGGGGCGAGATACGCAGTATTTT. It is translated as CASSLPGVGRDTQYF.

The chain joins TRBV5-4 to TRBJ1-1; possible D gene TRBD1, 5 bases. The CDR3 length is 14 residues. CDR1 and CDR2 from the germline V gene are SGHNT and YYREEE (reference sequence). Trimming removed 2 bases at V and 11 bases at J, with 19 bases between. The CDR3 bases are TGTGCCAGCAGCTTTTTTGGGGGGGGTAAGGGTGCTTTCTTT. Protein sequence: CASSFFGGGKGAFF. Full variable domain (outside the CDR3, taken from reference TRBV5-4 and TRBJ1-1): ETGVTQSPTHLIKTRGQQVTLRCSSQSGHNTVSWYQQALGQGPQFIFQYYREEENGRGNFPPRFSGLQFPNYSSELNVNALELDDSALYLCASSFFGGGKGAFFGQGTRLTVV.

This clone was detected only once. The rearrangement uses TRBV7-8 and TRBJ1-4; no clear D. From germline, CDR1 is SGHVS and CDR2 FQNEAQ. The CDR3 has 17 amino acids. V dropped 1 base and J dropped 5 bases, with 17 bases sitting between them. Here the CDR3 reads CASSLVAPPEKNEKLFF. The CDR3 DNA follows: TGTGCCAGCAGCTTAGTAGCCCCCCCCGAGAAGAATGAAAAACTGTTTTTT.

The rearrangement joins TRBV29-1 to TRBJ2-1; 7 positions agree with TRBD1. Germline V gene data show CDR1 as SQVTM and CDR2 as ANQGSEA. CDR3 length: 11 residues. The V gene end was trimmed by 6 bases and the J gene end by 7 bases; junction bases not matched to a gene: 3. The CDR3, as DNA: TGCAGCGTAAACAGGGGTAATGAGCAGTTCTTC. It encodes CSVNRGNEQFF.